The 18 T cell receptor beta chains below come from one sample, sequenced in a study of T cell responses to AZD1222 COVID-19 vaccine. Data came from immunoSEQ multiplex PCR; TCRdb stores just in-frame clones and leaves some out. The sample carries hundreds of thousands of clones, approximately 94% recorded once. Sample: peripheral blood, taken on day 0 of MenACWY control vaccination. The receptor source for this set is an adult in good health.

This chain joins TRBV5-1 and TRBJ1-1, with 8 bases that match TRBD1. CDR3 length: 13 residues. Germline CDR1 and CDR2: SGHRS and YFSETQ. The trim removed 4 bases at V and 4 bases at J, leaving 3 bases unmatched. CDR3 DNA: TGCGCCAGCAGCCAAACAGGGGGCACTGAAGCTTTCTTT. The encoded protein is CASSQTGGTEAFF.

This clone was seen more than once but under ten times. The V call is TRBV6-6, the J call TRBJ1-5; the D is unclear. The CDR3 extends over 12 amino acids. Per the germline V gene, CDR1 is MNHNY and CDR2 is SVGAGI (reference sequence). V was pared by 6 bases and J by 5 bases, with 8 bases between. The CDR3, as DNA: TGTGCCAGCAGCCCGAGGGATCAGCCCCAGCATTTT. This encodes CASSPRDQPQHF.

Here the CDR3 reads CASPTTTGYGYTF. The CDR3 nucleotides are TGTGCCAGCCCTACCACGACAGGCTATGGCTACACCTTC. The rearrangement uses TRBV2 and TRBJ1-2; the D gene is possibly TRBD1 (6 bases). Germline V gene lookup returns CDR1 SNHLY and CDR2 FYNNEI. V gave up 8 bases and J gave up 4 bases, with 14 bases separating them. The CDR3 length is 13 residues.

The chain combines TRBV2 with TRBJ2-7; the match to TRBD1 covers 8 bases. In germline, CDR1 is SNHLY, CDR2 FYNNEI. Losses at the gene ends were 7 bases for V and 2 bases for J; bases not matched to a gene: 4. The CDR3 has 13 residues. Here the CDR3 DNA reads TGTGCCAGCAACGGACAGGGCCCCTACGAGCAGTACTTC. The encoded protein is CASNGQGPYEQYF.

The chain couples TRBV2 to TRBJ1-4, with 10 nucleotides matching TRBD1. CDR3 size: 14 residues. The V segment lost 7 bases and the J segment 7 bases; nucleotides outside the gene matches: 6. Germline V CDR1 and CDR2: SNHLY, FYNNEI. CDR3 bases: TGTGCCAGCAAACAGACAGGGGGCATTGAAAAACTGTTTTTT. It yields the protein CASKQTGGIEKLFF.

J is TRBJ2-1 and V is TRBV3-1 (or the pseudogene TRBV3-2); D is unresolved. The V end lost 1 base, the J end lost 1 base, and 2 bases lay between the germline ends. Germline V lookup: CDR1 LGHDT, CDR2 YNNKEL (reference sequence). The CDR3 is 13 residues long. This CDR3 reads CASSQVSYNEQFF. The CDR3 region has the DNA TGTGCCAGCAGCCAAGTATCCTACAATGAGCAGTTCTTC.

This clone showed up just a few times. At one of its ends the junction is not consistent with the germline gene, which may arise from a read error. The J gene is TRBJ1-6, the V gene TRBV6-1, with D possibly matching TRBD1 (6 bases). The CDR3 is 14 amino acids. Germline V gene sequence: CDR1 MNHNS, CDR2 SASEGT. CDR3 region: CASCENRDNSPLHF. The CDR3 bases are TGTGCCAGCTGTGAAAACAGGGACAATTCACCCCTCCACTTT.

The chain has TRBV7-6 and TRBJ1-5; tentatively, D is TRBD1 (6 bases). The germline V and J ends were trimmed by 1 base and 3 bases, with 13 bases remaining between them. Germline loops: CDR1 SGHVS, CDR2 FNYEAQ. This CDR3 spans 16 amino acids. CDR3 protein: CASSLEARTDNQPQHF. CDR3 DNA sequence: TGTGCCAGCAGCTTAGAGGCTAGGACAGACAATCAGCCCCAGCATTTT.

The rearrangement joins TRBV3-1 (or the pseudogene TRBV3-2) to TRBJ1-4, with 8 bases fitting TRBD1. Trimming removed 4 bases from V and 8 bases from J; junction bases left unmatched: 9. CDR3 length equals 15 residues. Germline CDR1 LGHDT, CDR2 YNNKEL (reference sequence). The CDR3 nucleotides read TGTGCCAGCAGCCTATATCAGGGGGCTAGAGAAAAACTGTTTTTT. Amino acids: CASSLYQGAREKLFF.

This chain links TRBV7-8 with TRBJ1-2; 8 nucleotides align to TRBD1. CDR3 length equals 16 residues. Germline V CDR1 and CDR2: SGHVS, FQNEAQ. Germline trimming cut 3 bases from V and 4 bases from J; bases unmatched to any gene: 10. As DNA, the CDR3 is TGTGCCAGCAGCTTTCCAGGGGGCGGAATGGCCTATGGCTACACCTTC. This gives the protein CASSFPGGGMAYGYTF.

This clone has only one observation. The genes are TRBV6-4 and TRBJ1-1, with a tentative D call TRBD1 (6 bases). Germline CDR1 is MRHNA and CDR2 is SNTAGT. CDR3 length: 14 residues. V was shortened by 6 bases and J by 1 base, with 12 bases between the two germline ends. The CDR3 reads CASREQGWNTEAFF. The CDR3 DNA sequence: TGTGCCAGCAGGGAACAGGGATGGAACACTGAAGCTTTCTTT.

Points on this clone: One end of the junction varies from germline; a read error may be responsible. The chain joins TRBV7-2 to TRBJ1-1; D gene ambiguous. The CDR3 covers 13 residues. Germline CDR1 SGHTA, CDR2 FQGNSA. In DNA, the CDR3 is TGTGCCAGCAGCTTAGGGGCCGAGACGCACCCTATTTGG. It translates to CASSLGAETHPIW.

The genes are TRBV19 and TRBJ1-5, with 9 bases identical to TRBD1. Trimming removed 5 bases from V and 0 bases from J; junction bases left unmatched: 5. CDR3 length: 16 amino acids. The germline CDR1 and CDR2 sequences are LNHDA and SQIVND (reference sequence). The CDR3 here is CASSVRTGVSNQPQHF. The CDR3 nucleotides read TGTGCCAGTAGTGTCCGGACAGGGGTTAGCAATCAGCCCCAGCATTTT.

The chain links TRBV24-1 to TRBJ2-5, with TRBD1 identical over 10 bases. The CDR3 length is 16 residues. Trimming cost V 4 bases and J 2 bases; bases outside gene matches: 6. Germline V gene data show CDR1 as KGHDR and CDR2 as SFDVKD. DNA of the CDR3: TGTGCCACCAGTGAGCCGACAGGGGGCTTGCAAGAGACCCAGTACTTC. It yields the protein CATSEPTGGLQETQYF.

The chain links TRBV5-4 to TRBJ1-2; 12 bases are a match to TRBD1. Germline V gives CDR1 SGHNT, CDR2 YYREEE (reference sequence). J gave up 8 bases and V 3 bases, and 8 bases lay outside the gene matches. This CDR3 has 15 amino acids. The CDR3 loop reads CASSYPGQGAGGYTF. The CDR3 nucleotides are TGTGCCAGCAGCTACCCGGGACAGGGGGCAGGAGGCTACACCTTC. Looking up the rest from reference TRBV5-4 and TRBJ1-2 gives the full variable domain: ETGVTQSPTHLIKTRGQQVTLRCSSQSGHNTVSWYQQALGQGPQFIFQYYREEENGRGNFPPRFSGLQFPNYSSELNVNALELDDSALYLCASSYPGQGAGGYTFGSGTRLTVV.

This clone was seen a single time. V gene TRBV5-1 combines with J gene TRBJ1-1; the D gene is possibly TRBD1 (5 bases). CDR3 size: 14 residues. CDR1 and CDR2 from the germline V gene are SGHRS and YFSETQ. Trimming stripped 0 bases from V and 6 bases from J, with 12 bases between. In nucleotides, the CDR3 is TGCGCCAGCAGCTTGGAGGGACGAAAGGCTGAAGCTTTCTTT. It is translated as CASSLEGRKAEAFF. The complete variable domain, with remaining parts taken from reference TRBV5-1 and TRBJ1-1, reads KAGVTQTPRYLIKTRGQQVTLSCSPISGHRSVSWYQQTPGQGLQFLFEYFSETQRNKGNFPGRFSGRQFSNSRSEMNVSTLELGDSALYLCASSLEGRKAEAFFGQGTRLTVV.

The V gene is TRBV11-2, the J gene TRBJ1-4; D is unclear. The CDR3 runs 13 residues. Germline assignment: CDR1 SGHAT and CDR2 FQNNGV. V lost 3 bases and J 4 bases, leaving 6 bases between the germline ends. CDR3 sequence (DNA): TGTGCCAGCAGCTTTGACCGTAATGAAAAACTGTTTTTT. This gives the protein CASSFDRNEKLFF.

The chain combines TRBV11-2 with TRBJ1-2; D gene ambiguous. This CDR3 has 16 residues. Germline values: CDR1 SGHAT, CDR2 FQNNGV. The V gene lost 1 base and the J gene lost 7 bases, with 19 bases spanning the gap. CDR3 nucleotides: TGTGCCAGCAGCTTAGGGTCGGCGGCCTGGTCTAGTGGCTACACCTTC. This gives the protein CASSLGSAAWSSGYTF.